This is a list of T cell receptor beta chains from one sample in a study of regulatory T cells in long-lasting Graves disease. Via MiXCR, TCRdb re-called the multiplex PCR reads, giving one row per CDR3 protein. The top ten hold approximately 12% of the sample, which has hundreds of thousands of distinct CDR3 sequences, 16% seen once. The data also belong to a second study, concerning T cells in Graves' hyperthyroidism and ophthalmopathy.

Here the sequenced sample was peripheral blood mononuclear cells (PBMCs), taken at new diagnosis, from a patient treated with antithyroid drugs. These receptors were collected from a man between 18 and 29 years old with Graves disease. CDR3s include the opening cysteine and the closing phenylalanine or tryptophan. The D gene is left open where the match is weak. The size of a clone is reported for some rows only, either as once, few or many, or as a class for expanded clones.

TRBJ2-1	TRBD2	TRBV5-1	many	CASSSGGSSYNEQFF	TGTGCCAGCAGTTCTGGCGGGAGCTCCTACAATGAGCAGTTCTTC
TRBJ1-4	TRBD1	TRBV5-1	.	CASSGGQPNEKLFF	TGCGCCAGCAGCGGGGGACAGCCCAATGAAAAACTGTTTTTT
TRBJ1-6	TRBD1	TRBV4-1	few	CASSQVAGGSMIPLHF	TGCGCCAGCAGCCAAGTGGCAGGGGGATCGATGATTCCCCTCCACTTT
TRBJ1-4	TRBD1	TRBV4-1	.	CASSPGQPSNEKLFF	TGCGCCAGCAGCCCGGGACAGCCGTCTAATGAAAAACTGTTTTTT
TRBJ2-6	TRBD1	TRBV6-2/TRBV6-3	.	CASSFRAGTGGTSGANVLTF	TGTGCCAGCAGTTTCCGCGCCGGGACAGGGGGCACCTCTGGGGCCAACGTCCTGACTTTC
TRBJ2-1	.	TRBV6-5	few	CASSFLAYNEQFF	TGTGCCAGCAGTTTCTTAGCCTACAATGAGCAGTTCTTC
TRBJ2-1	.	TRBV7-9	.	CASSSPGRLSNEQFF	TGTGCCAGCAGCTCCCCGGGACGCCTATCTAATGAGCAGTTCTTC
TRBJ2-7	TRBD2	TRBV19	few	CASSAGLVNYEQYF	TGTGCCAGTAGCGCGGGACTAGTTAACTACGAGCAGTACTTC
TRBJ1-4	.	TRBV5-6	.	CASSFADTEKLFF	TGTGCCAGCAGCTTTGCTGACACTGAAAAACTGTTTTTT
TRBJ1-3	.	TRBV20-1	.	CSATPDSGNTIYF	TGCAGTGCTACGCCCGACTCTGGAAACACCATATATTTT
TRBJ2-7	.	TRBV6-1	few	CASKRDPRRVYEQYF	TGTGCCAGCAAAAGGGACCCTAGGAGGGTTTACGAGCAGTACTTC
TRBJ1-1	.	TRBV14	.	CASSQGGAGTEAFF	TGTGCCAGCAGCCAGGGGGGGGCGGGCACTGAAGCTTTCTTT
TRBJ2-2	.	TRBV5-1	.	CASSLWQDGELFF	TGCGCCAGCAGCTTGTGGCAGGACGGGGAGCTGTTTTTT
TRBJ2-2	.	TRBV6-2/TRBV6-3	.	CASSEASYTGELFF	TGTGCCAGCAGTGAAGCCAGTTACACCGGGGAGCTGTTTTTT
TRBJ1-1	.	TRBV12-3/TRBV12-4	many	CASSLSPPLGAFF	TGTGCCAGCAGTTTATCCCCCCCTCTCGGAGCTTTCTTT
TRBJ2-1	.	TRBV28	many	CASSTHRPKGYNEQFF	TGTGCCAGCAGCACCCACAGGCCCAAGGGGTACAATGAGCAGTTCTTC
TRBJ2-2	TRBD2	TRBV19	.	CASTMGGLAGAGELFF	TGTGCCAGTACCATGGGTGGCCTAGCGGGAGCCGGGGAGCTGTTTTTT
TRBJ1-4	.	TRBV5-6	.	CASSLREVGEKLFF	TGTGCCAGCAGCCTCAGGGAGGTGGGAGAAAAACTGTTTTTT
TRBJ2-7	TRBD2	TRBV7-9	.	CASSWGSGGYEQYF	TGTGCCAGCAGTTGGGGGAGCGGGGGCTACGAGCAGTACTTC
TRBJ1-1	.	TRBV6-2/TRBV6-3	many	CASSESTALNTEAFF	TGTGCCAGCAGTGAGTCTACAGCCCTGAACACTGAAGCTTTCTTT
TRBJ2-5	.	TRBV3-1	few	CASSPPLGGRKKETQYF	TGTGCCAGCAGCCCCCCCTTAGGGGGGAGGAAAAAGGAGACCCAGTACTTC
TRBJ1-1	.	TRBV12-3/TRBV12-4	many	CASSIILPLNTEAFF	TGTGCCAGCAGCATTATCCTGCCCCTGAACACTGAAGCTTTCTTT
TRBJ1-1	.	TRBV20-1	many	CSARDGVKMNSEAFF	TGCAGTGCTAGAGATGGAGTGAAAATGAACTCTGAAGCTTTCTTT
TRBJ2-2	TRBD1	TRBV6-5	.	CASSFRQGGYTGELFF	TGTGCCAGCAGTTTTCGACAGGGGGGATATACCGGGGAGCTGTTTTTT
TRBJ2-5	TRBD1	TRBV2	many	CASSKDRAQETQYF	TGTGCCAGCAGTAAAGACAGGGCGCAAGAGACCCAGTACTTC
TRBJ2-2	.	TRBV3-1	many	CASSRFGNTGELFF	TGTGCCAGCAGCCGATTCGGGAACACCGGGGAGCTGTTTTTT
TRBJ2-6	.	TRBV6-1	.	CASSYDTGNSGANVLTF	TGTGCCAGCAGCTACGACACAGGGAACTCTGGGGCCAACGTCCTGACTTTC
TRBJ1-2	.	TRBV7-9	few	CASSLGQGLQYGYTF	TGTGCCAGCAGCTTAGGCCAGGGCCTTCAATATGGCTACACCTTC
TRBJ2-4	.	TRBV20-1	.	CSASMDRLAKNIQYF	TGCAGTGCTAGTATGGACAGATTAGCCAAAAACATTCAGTACTTC
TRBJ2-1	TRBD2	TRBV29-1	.	CSGAGGRYNEQFF	TGCAGCGGCGCGGGAGGCCGCTACAATGAGCAGTTCTTC
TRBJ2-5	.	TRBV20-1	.	CSARDSPLGENQYF	TGCAGTGCTAGAGACTCCCCCCTTGGAGAGAACCAGTACTTC
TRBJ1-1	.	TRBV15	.	CATSREGMNTEAFF	TGTGCCACCAGCAGGGAGGGAATGAACACTGAAGCTTTCTTT
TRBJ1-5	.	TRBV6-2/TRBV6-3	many	CASSYGGGTLGSQPQHF	TGTGCCAGCAGTTACGGGGGGGGGACTTTAGGATCACAGCCCCAGCATTTT
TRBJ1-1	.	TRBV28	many	CASSLGVTEAFF	TGTGCCAGCAGTTTAGGGGTGACTGAAGCTTTCTTT
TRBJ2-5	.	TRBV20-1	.	CSARLGGTQYF	TGCAGTGCTAGATTGGGGGGGACCCAGTACTTC